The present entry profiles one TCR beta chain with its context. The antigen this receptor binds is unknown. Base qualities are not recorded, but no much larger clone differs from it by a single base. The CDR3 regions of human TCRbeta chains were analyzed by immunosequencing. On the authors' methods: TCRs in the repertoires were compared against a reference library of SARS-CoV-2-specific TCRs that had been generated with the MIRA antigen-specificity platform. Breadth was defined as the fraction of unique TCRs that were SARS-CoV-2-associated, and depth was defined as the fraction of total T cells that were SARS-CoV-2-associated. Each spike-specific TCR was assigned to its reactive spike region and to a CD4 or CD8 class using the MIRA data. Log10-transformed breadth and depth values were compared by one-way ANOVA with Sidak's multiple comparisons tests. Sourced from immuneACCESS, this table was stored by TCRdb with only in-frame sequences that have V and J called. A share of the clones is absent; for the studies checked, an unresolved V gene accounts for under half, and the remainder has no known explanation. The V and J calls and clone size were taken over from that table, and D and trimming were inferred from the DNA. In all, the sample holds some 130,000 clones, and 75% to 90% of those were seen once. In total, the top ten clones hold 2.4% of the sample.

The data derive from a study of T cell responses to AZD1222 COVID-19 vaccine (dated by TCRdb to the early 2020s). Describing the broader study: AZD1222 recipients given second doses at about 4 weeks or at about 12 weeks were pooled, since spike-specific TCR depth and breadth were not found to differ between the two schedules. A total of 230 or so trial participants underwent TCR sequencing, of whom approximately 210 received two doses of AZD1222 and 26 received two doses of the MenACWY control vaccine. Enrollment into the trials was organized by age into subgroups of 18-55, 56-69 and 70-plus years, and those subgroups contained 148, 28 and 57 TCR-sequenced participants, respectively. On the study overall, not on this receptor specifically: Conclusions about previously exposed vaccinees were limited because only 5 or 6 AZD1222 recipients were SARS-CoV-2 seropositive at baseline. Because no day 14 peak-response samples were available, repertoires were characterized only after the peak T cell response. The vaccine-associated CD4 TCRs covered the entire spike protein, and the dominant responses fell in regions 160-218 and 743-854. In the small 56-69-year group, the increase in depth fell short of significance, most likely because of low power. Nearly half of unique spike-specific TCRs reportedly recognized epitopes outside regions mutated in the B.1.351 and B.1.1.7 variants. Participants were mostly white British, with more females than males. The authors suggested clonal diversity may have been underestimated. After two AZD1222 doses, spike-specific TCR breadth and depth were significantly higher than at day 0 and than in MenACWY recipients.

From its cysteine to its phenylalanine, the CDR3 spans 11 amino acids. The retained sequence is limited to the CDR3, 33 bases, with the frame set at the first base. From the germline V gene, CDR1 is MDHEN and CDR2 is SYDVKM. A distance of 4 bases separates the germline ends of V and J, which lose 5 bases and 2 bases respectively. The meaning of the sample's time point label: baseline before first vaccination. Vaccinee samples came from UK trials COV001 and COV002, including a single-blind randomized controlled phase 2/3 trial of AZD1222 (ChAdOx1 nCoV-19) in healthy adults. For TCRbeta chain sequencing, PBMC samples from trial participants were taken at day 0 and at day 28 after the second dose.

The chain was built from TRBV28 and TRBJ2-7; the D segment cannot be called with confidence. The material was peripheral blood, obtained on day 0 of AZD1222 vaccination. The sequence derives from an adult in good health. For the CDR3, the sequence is CASSLTYEQYF. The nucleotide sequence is TGTGCCAGCAGTCTGACCTACGAGCAGTACTTC.